The 7 T cell receptor beta chains below all came from one sample that was sequenced in a study of CD8+ T cells in alopecia areata. Reverse transcription of extracted RNA yielded cDNA, which provided the sequencing template. Clones were sequenced by immunoSEQ multiplex PCR, and TCRdb holds only the in-frame ones, with some missing. The sample yields 150,000 to 200,000 clones, 64% seen once. Noted treatment: oral pan-JAK inhibitor, 5-10 mg twice daily. Sequencing was performed on CD4+ T cells sorted from blood, taken between weeks 49 and 50, from a patient treated with tofacitinib. The receptors derive from a human donor with alopecia areata.

The gene calls are TRBV4-3 and TRBJ1-6; D remains ambiguous. V lost 0 bases, J lost 7 bases, and 10 bases lay in between. The CDR3 totals 15 residues. Germline-derived CDR1 and CDR2 are LGHNA and YSLEER. CDR3 protein: CASSQDWGDNSPLHF. CDR3 nucleotides: TGCGCCAGCAGCCAAGATTGGGGAGACAATTCACCCCTCCACTTT.

This clone came up a few times. The genes are TRBV19 and TRBJ2-1; 7 bases match TRBD2. Germline CDR1 reads LNHDA; CDR2 reads SQIVND (reference sequence). The CDR3 spans 11 residues. With V trimmed by 6 bases and J by 7 bases, 0 bases remained unmatched. The CDR3 coding sequence is TGTGCCAGTAGGGGGGGGAATGAGCAGTTCTTC. This sequence encodes CASRGGNEQFF.

The chain carries TRBV30 and TRBJ1-2; no clear D. The length of the CDR3 is 13 residues. The V end was cut by 3 bases, the J end by 8 bases, with 16 bases between. The germline V gene has CDR1 GTSNPN and CDR2 SVGIG (reference sequence). The CDR3 DNA follows: TGTGCCTGGAGGTCAAGGGTCCTGGAGGGCTACACCTTC. Encoded protein: CAWRSRVLEGYTF.

V gene TRBV6-5 combines with J gene TRBJ1-2, with D maybe TRBD1 (5 bases). Germline V gene lookup returns CDR1 MNHEY and CDR2 SVGAGI. The CDR3 sequence is 15 residues long. V lost 5 bases and J lost 6, with 19 bases in between. The CDR3 region has the DNA TGTGCCAGCAGTCAGGGTTCGGCCAGACTGGATGGCTACACCTTC. This gives the protein CASSQGSARLDGYTF.

V gene TRBV15 combines with J gene TRBJ2-7; 9 bases line up with TRBD2. The CDR3 runs to 15 residues. From germline, CDR1 is LNHNV and CDR2 YYDKDF (reference sequence). V dropped 5 bases and J dropped 2; count of bases not matched to a gene: 7. The CDR3 loop reads CATSVASGTTYEQYF. CDR3 bases: TGTGCCACCAGCGTAGCTAGCGGGACGACCTACGAGCAGTACTTC.

This clone was counted once. The rearrangement uses TRBV11-2 and TRBJ2-3; 7 nucleotides line up with TRBD1. V lost 5 bases and J lost 4; bases outside the gene matches: 6. This CDR3 comprises 14 residues. Germline V gene sequence: CDR1 SGHAT, CDR2 FQNNGV. The CDR3 region has the DNA TGTGCCAGCAGCCAAGTAAGGGGGCCAGATACGCAGTATTTT. This codes for CASSQVRGPDTQYF.

The chain links TRBV6-1 to TRBJ2-3; D might be TRBD1 (6 bases). V lost 7 bases to trimming and J lost 4 bases, with 15 bases between them. The CDR3 sequence is 14 residues long. In germline, CDR1 is MNHNS, CDR2 SASEGT. The CDR3 reads CASTWGPNPDTQYF. The CDR3 DNA is TGTGCCAGCACCTGGGGGCCCAATCCAGATACGCAGTATTTT.